The entry that follows covers one T cell receptor beta chain sequence. Some clones are missing from TCRdb's copy, which holds only in-frame ones; the method was immunoSEQ multiplex PCR. The table records about 260,000 clones, more than 80% of them present only once. This sample was included in a study of blood T cell repertoires in COVID-19. Overall study context: In each case, the material was cDNA or gDNA derived from T cells, B-cell-depleted T cells, or PBMCs.

This clonotype was obtained from a woman in her thirties or forties with acute or convalescent COVID-19. Sequenced input: peripheral blood.

The CDR3 DNA reads as TGTGCCACCAGCAGACGACAGGGGGCCGGCACCGGGGAGCTGTTTTTT. Translated, it gives CATSRRQGAGTGELFF. V is TRBV15 and J is TRBJ2-2; TRBD1 agrees at 10 bases. The CDR3 length is 16 residues. From germline, CDR1 is LNHNV and CDR2 YYDKDF (reference sequence). Germline trimming cut 2 bases from V and 4 bases from J; bases unmatched to any gene: 4.